One and the same sample provided the 29 T cell receptor beta chains below, sequenced in a study of technical replicates of blood from four donors. TCRdb's table, derived via immunoSEQ multiplex PCR, lists solely in-frame clones and lacks some. This sample yields under 95,000 clones, of which about 95% are seen a single time; around 0.25% belongs to the top ten. Sequenced material: T cells isolated from PBMCs. These receptors were obtained from a human donor in good health.

This clone has just one count. The rearrangement uses TRBV19 and TRBJ2-7, with 9 nucleotides matching TRBD1. CDR1 is LNHDA and CDR2 is SQIVND in the germline V gene (reference sequence). The length of the CDR3 is 15 residues. Unmatched junction bases numbered 11, after V lost 9 bases and J lost 2 bases. The CDR3 protein is CARLGQGTRPYEQYF. The DNA of the CDR3 is TGTGCCAGGCTCGGACAGGGGACACGTCCCTACGAGCAGTACTTC. Full variable domain (outside the CDR3, taken from reference TRBV19 and TRBJ2-7): DGGITQSPKYLFRKEGQNVTLSCEQNLNHDAMYWYRQDPGQGLRLIYYSQIVNDFQKGDIAEGYSVSREKKESFPLTVTSAQKNPTAFYLCARLGQGTRPYEQYFGPGTRLTVT.

The V call is TRBV7-9, the J call TRBJ2-3; possibly TRBD2 for D (5 bases). CDR3 length: 18 amino acids. The germline CDR1 and CDR2 sequences are SEHNR and FQNEAQ (reference sequence). V lost 4 bases, J lost 4 bases, and 24 bases lay in between. Here the CDR3 DNA reads TGTGCCAGCAGCTCCCAAAGTACCCTACTAGTATTCGCAGATACGCAGTATTTT. Amino acids: CASSSQSTLLVFADTQYF.

The V gene is TRBV7-9, the J gene TRBJ1-3, with D perhaps matching TRBD1 (5 bases). The length of the CDR3 is 14 residues. The germline V gene has CDR1 SEHNR and CDR2 FQNEAQ (reference sequence). V shed 4 bases and J shed 8 bases, with 15 bases lying between them. CDR3 in DNA: TGTGCCAGCAGCTCTTCAGGGCTTATACACACCATATATTTT. Translating gives CASSSSGLIHTIYF.

The chain joins TRBV7-9 to TRBJ1-6; D might be TRBD1 (5 bases). V lost 3 bases, J lost 9 bases, and 18 bases lay in between. The germline V gene encodes CDR1 SEHNR and CDR2 FQNEAQ (reference sequence). The CDR3 spans 16 residues. Here the CDR3 reads CASSFYTSSGGSPLHF. DNA for the CDR3: TGTGCCAGCAGCTTCTATACCTCCTCCGGGGGTTCACCCCTCCACTTT.

The rearrangement links TRBV5-1 to TRBJ1-2, with D possibly being TRBD1 (6 bases). CDR3 size: 14 residues. With 3 bases removed from V and 7 bases from J, the gap between germline ends came to 16 bases. Germline CDR1 SGHRS, CDR2 YFSETQ. The DNA for the CDR3 is TGCGCCAGCAGCTCGGTGGGCAGGGGAGTTGGCTACACCTTC. It specifies CASSSVGRGVGYTF.

The chain carries TRBV7-9 and TRBJ1-1; 7 bases are a match to TRBD1. Unmatched junction bases numbered 4, after V lost 2 bases and J lost 4 bases. The germline CDR1 and CDR2 sequences are SEHNR and FQNEAQ (reference sequence). The CDR3 spans 14 residues. The CDR3 region has the DNA TGTGCCAGCAGCTTATCACAGGGGTCCACTGAAGCTTTCTTT. This translates into CASSLSQGSTEAFF. Full variable domain (remainder filled in from reference TRBV7-9 and TRBJ1-1): DTGVSQNPRHKITKRGQNVTFRCDPISEHNRLYWYRQTLGQGPEFLTYFQNEAQLEKSRLLSDRFSAERPKGSFSTLEIQRTEQGDSAMYLCASSLSQGSTEAFFGQGTRLTVV.

The chain has TRBV5-1 and TRBJ2-7; D is perhaps TRBD2 (6 bases). Deletions cut 5 bases from V and 2 bases from J, with 11 bases between. In germline, CDR1 is SGHRS, CDR2 YFSETQ. This CDR3 contains 13 residues. CDR3 amino acids: CASRIGGPYEQYF. The CDR3 nucleotides are TGCGCCAGCAGGATCGGGGGTCCCTACGAGCAGTACTTC. The variable domain in full, with the rest retrieved from reference TRBV5-1 and TRBJ2-7, is KAGVTQTPRYLIKTRGQQVTLSCSPISGHRSVSWYQQTPGQGLQFLFEYFSETQRNKGNFPGRFSGRQFSNSRSEMNVSTLELGDSALYLCASRIGGPYEQYFGPGTRLTVT.

A word on this clone: One junction end does not reproduce the germline sequence, and a read error may be involved. This chain links TRBV6-1 with TRBJ2-5; 10 bases are a match to TRBD1. CDR1 and CDR2 from the germline V gene are MNHNS and SASEGT. The CDR3 is 15 amino acids. As DNA, the CDR3 is TGTGCCAGCATTGAAGGACAGGGGGATAGAGAGACCCAGTACTTC. Its protein product is CASIEGQGDRETQYF.

The V call is TRBV28, the J call TRBJ2-7, with a weak D call TRBD1 (6 bases). The CDR3 is 13 amino acids. Germline V gives CDR1 MDHEN, CDR2 SYDVKM. The V end lost 6 bases, the J end lost 2 bases, and 11 bases lay between the germline ends. CDR3 sequence reads: CASRATGTYEQYF. The CDR3 region has the DNA TGTGCCAGCAGGGCGACAGGAACCTACGAGCAGTACTTC.

The chain couples TRBV27 to TRBJ1-1, with TRBD1 matching over 10 bases. The CDR3 spans 14 residues. V trimming: 5 bases; J trimming: 9 bases; junction bases outside the gene matches: 9. CDR1 MNHEY and CDR2 SMNVEV come from the germline V gene (reference sequence). The CDR3 here is CASSLDRGPSQAFF. The CDR3 region has the DNA TGTGCCAGCAGTCTAGACAGGGGGCCTTCCCAAGCTTTCTTT.

The rearrangement joins TRBV7-8 to TRBJ1-5, with 11 nucleotides matching TRBD1. Per germline, CDR1 SGHVS and CDR2 FQNEAQ. This CDR3 contains 16 residues. V lost 5 bases, J lost 3 bases, and 6 bases stayed unmatched. The chain's CDR3 is CASSPDRGRVNQPQHF. The CDR3, as DNA: TGTGCCAGCAGCCCGGACAGGGGGCGAGTCAATCAGCCCCAGCATTTT.

This clone was seen only a few times. V is TRBV19 and J is TRBJ1-1; TRBD1 matches 8 bases. Germline trimming cut 7 bases from V and 0 bases from J; bases unmatched to any gene: 13. The germline V gene encodes CDR1 LNHDA and CDR2 SQIVND (reference sequence). This CDR3 has 17 residues. CDR3 in DNA: TGTGCCAGTATGACTATAAACAGGGGGACAATGAACACTGAAGCTTTCTTT. This encodes CASMTINRGTMNTEAFF.

This chain links TRBV5-1 with TRBJ2-7, with D unclear. CDR3 size: 13 residues. Germline V CDR1 and CDR2: SGHRS, YFSETQ. V was trimmed by 1 base and J by 1 base, leaving 6 bases between them. The CDR3 loop is CASSLRDSYEQYF. For the CDR3, the DNA is TGCGCCAGCAGCTTGCGCGATTCCTACGAGCAGTACTTC.

The chain employs TRBV28 and TRBJ2-5, with 11 nucleotides matching TRBD1. The CDR3 has 16 amino acids. The germline gives CDR1 MDHEN, CDR2 SYDVKM. Trimming removed 7 bases from V and 5 bases from J; junction bases left unmatched: 12. The CDR3 loop is CASTAGTGGWAETQYF. The CDR3 nucleotides read TGTGCCAGCACAGCCGGGACAGGGGGTTGGGCCGAGACCCAGTACTTC.

CDR3 region: CASRSGDTQYF. Here the CDR3 DNA reads TGTGCCAGCAGGTCGGGAGACACGCAGTATTTT. J is TRBJ2-3 and V is TRBV2, with D perhaps TRBD2 (6 bases). CDR1 SNHLY and CDR2 FYNNEI come from the germline V gene. The CDR3 spans 11 residues. With 6 bases removed from V and 9 bases from J, the gap between germline ends came to 10 bases.

The chain links TRBV4-1 to TRBJ2-7; 10 positions agree with TRBD2. The germline V gene has CDR1 MGHRA and CDR2 YSYEKL. The junction had 0 bases not matched to a gene; V was cut back by 4 bases and J by 0 bases. CDR3 length: 14 residues. The CDR3 region has the DNA TGCGCCAGCAGCCCTAGCGGGAGCTCCTACGAGCAGTACTTC. Its protein product is CASSPSGSSYEQYF.

V and J are TRBV6-6 and TRBJ2-7; unclear D gene. CDR1 MNHNY and CDR2 SVGAGI come from the germline V gene (reference sequence). The CDR3 loop spans 13 amino acids. The ends were cut back, 5 bases at V and 5 bases at J, with 13 bases in the middle. Here the CDR3 reads CASSARGGDEQYF. The CDR3 coding sequence is TGTGCCAGCAGTGCGCGAGGTGGCGACGAGCAGTACTTC.

The chain couples TRBV15 to TRBJ1-5, with 8 nucleotides matching TRBD1. J lost 5 bases, V lost 3 bases, and 0 bases had no gene match. There are 13 residues in the CDR3. Germline-derived CDR1 and CDR2 are LNHNV and YYDKDF (reference sequence). In nucleotides, the CDR3 is TGTGCCACCAGCAGGACAGGGGATCAGCCCCAGCATTTT. This encodes CATSRTGDQPQHF.

This sequence joins TRBV7-9 and TRBJ2-1; a possible D gene is TRBD2 (5 bases). This CDR3 comprises 16 residues. Trimming removed 1 base at V and 0 bases at J, with 10 bases between. Germline values: CDR1 SEHNR, CDR2 FQNEAQ (reference sequence). The CDR3 region is CASSLGTGISYNEQFF. As DNA, the CDR3 is TGTGCCAGCAGCTTAGGGACCGGGATCTCCTACAATGAGCAGTTCTTC.

This chain links TRBV9 with TRBJ1-2; perhaps TRBD1 as D (5 bases). CDR1 and CDR2 (germline): SGDLS, YYNGEE. Trimming left V 0 bases short and J 2 bases short, with 5 bases between. This CDR3 spans 13 amino acids. The CDR3 region has the DNA TGTGCCAGCAGCGTAGCAGGGAACTATGGCTACACCTTC. It codes for CASSVAGNYGYTF.

The chain has TRBV2 and TRBJ1-6, with TRBD1 matching 7 bases. This CDR3 is 14 amino acids long. Losses at the gene ends were 4 bases for V and 10 bases for J; bases not matched to a gene: 7. Germline CDR1 is SNHLY and CDR2 is FYNNEI. Here the CDR3 reads CASSVRDRGSPLHF. CDR3 DNA sequence: TGTGCCAGCAGTGTCCGGGACAGAGGATCACCCCTCCACTTT. Full variable domain (missing parts from reference TRBV2 and TRBJ1-6): EPEVTQTPSHQVTQMGQEVILRCVPISNHLYFYWYRQILGQKVEFLVSFYNNEISEKSEIFDDQFSVERPDGSNFTLKIRSTKLEDSAMYFCASSVRDRGSPLHFGNGTRLTVT.

The chain couples TRBV5-8 to TRBJ1-5; D might be TRBD1 (6 bases). V was cut by 4 bases and J by 7 bases, with 15 bases left in between. Germline CDR1 SGHTS, CDR2 YDEGEE. The CDR3 extends over 14 amino acids. The CDR3 spells CASSPRTVLQPQHF. The DNA of the CDR3 is TGTGCCAGCAGCCCTCGGACAGTCTTACAGCCCCAGCATTTT. The entire variable domain, with the rest obtained from reference TRBV5-8 and TRBJ1-5, is as follows: EAGVTQSPTHLIKTRGQQATLRCSPISGHTSVYWYQQALGLGLQFLLWYDEGEERNRGNFPPRFSGRQFPNYSSELNVNALELEDSALYLCASSPRTVLQPQHFGDGTRLSIL.

The chain employs TRBV15 and TRBJ2-7, with 8 bases aligning to TRBD1. J gave up 9 bases and V 5 bases, and 6 bases lay outside the gene matches. CDR1 and CDR2 (germline): LNHNV, YYDKDF (reference sequence). The CDR3 extends over 12 amino acids. The CDR3 nucleotides are TGTGCCACCAGCCAGGACAGGGTGTGGCAGTACTTC. Protein product: CATSQDRVWQYF.

The CDR3 sequence: CSVVSTQEGYEQYF. The CDR3 DNA follows: TGCAGCGTTGTATCTACGCAGGAGGGCTACGAGCAGTACTTC. This sequence joins TRBV29-1 and TRBJ2-7; D is possibly TRBD2 (6 bases). The CDR3 runs 14 residues. Between the trimmed V and J ends, which lost 4 bases and 3 bases, there was a span of 16 bases. CDR1 SQVTM and CDR2 ANQGSEA come from the germline V gene.

The chain combines TRBV27 with TRBJ1-1; the match to TRBD1 covers 7 bases. After removal of 5 bases from V and 4 bases from J, the junction contained 7 bases not matched to a gene. The CDR3 contains 14 residues. CDR1 MNHEY and CDR2 SMNVEV come from the germline V gene (reference sequence). CDR3: CASSPQGVSTEAFF. In nucleotides, the CDR3 is TGTGCCAGCAGTCCCCAGGGGGTTAGCACTGAAGCTTTCTTT.

This rearrangement joins TRBV30 to TRBJ1-1, with D possibly matching TRBD1 (5 bases). Germline V gives CDR1 GTSNPN, CDR2 SVGIG (reference sequence). The CDR3 has 15 residues. V lost 2 bases and J 4 bases, leaving 17 bases between the germline ends. The DNA of the CDR3 is TGTGCCTGGAGTCCGCCCGGGGGGATGTTCACTGAAGCTTTCTTT. Translated, it gives CAWSPPGGMFTEAFF.

The rearrangement links TRBV5-1 to TRBJ2-5; D possibly corresponds to TRBD2 (5 bases). Trimming removed 2 bases at V and 4 bases at J, with 15 bases between. Germline V CDR1 and CDR2: SGHRS, YFSETQ. The CDR3 has 15 amino acids. CDR3 loop: CASSFNRGTLETQYF. CDR3 DNA: TGCGCCAGCAGCTTTAACCGGGGTACTCTAGAGACCCAGTACTTC.

This chain connects TRBV29-1 to TRBJ2-1; TRBD1 matches at 7 bases. This CDR3 comprises 14 residues. The V gene end was trimmed by 5 bases and the J gene end by 8 bases; junction bases not matched to a gene: 12. Germline V lookup: CDR1 SQVTM, CDR2 ANQGSEA. As DNA, the CDR3 is TGCAGCGTTACCCGAGGGGGCTCGAAGGATGAGCAGTTCTTC. Amino acid sequence: CSVTRGGSKDEQFF.

The chain employs TRBV28 and TRBJ2-7; a possible D gene is TRBD2 (6 bases). There are 15 residues in the CDR3. Trimming left V 6 bases short and J 1 base short, with 16 bases between. CDR1 and CDR2 from the germline V gene are MDHEN and SYDVKM. The CDR3 nucleotides read TGTGCCAGCAGCTCGAGCGGGCAGGGTTCCTACGAGCAGTACTTC. Protein sequence: CASSSSGQGSYEQYF.